Described below is a single T cell receptor beta chain sequence and its context. This record comes from a study of blood T cell repertoires in COVID-19. Study overall: The origin of the acute and convalescent COVID-19 samples was the United States, Italy and Spain.

The CDR3 covers 16 residues. V lost 2 bases, J lost 3 bases, and 16 bases lay in between. The germline V gene encodes CDR1 SEHNR and CDR2 FQNEAQ (reference sequence). Source study methods: Reference gene primer amplification gave nucleated cell count estimates. TCRdb keeps only in-frame clones here, not all; method: immunoSEQ multiplex PCR. V, J and clone size derive from that table, while D and trimming were established from the DNA sequence. The sample includes more than 200,000 clones, 70% to 90% seen only once; the top ten take about 3%. The clonotype comes from a man between 18 and 35 years old with active or convalescent COVID-19. Source material: peripheral blood. This sequence joins TRBV7-9 and TRBJ2-5; a possible D gene is TRBD2 (6 bases). CDR3 nucleotides: TGTGCCAGCAGCTTACCGTCCACGGGAGCGAAAGAGACCCAGTACTTC. Translation gives CASSLPSTGAKETQYF. The full variable domain, completed using reference TRBV7-9 and TRBJ2-5, is DTGVSQNPRHKITKRGQNVTFRCDPISEHNRLYWYRQTLGQGPEFLTYFQNEAQLEKSRLLSDRFSAERPKGSFSTLEIQRTEQGDSAMYLCASSLPSTGAKETQYFGPGTRLLVL.